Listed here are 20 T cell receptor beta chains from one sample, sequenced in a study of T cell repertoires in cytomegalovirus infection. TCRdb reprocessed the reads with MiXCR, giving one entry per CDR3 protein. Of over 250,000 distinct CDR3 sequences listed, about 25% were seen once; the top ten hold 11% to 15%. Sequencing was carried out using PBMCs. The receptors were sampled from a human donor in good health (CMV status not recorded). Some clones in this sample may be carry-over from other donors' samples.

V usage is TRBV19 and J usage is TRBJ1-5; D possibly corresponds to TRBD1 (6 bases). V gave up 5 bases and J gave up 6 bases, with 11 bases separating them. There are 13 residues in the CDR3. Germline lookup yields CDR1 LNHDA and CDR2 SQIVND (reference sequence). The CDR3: CASSGSGVQPQHF. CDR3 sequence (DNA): TGTGCCAGTAGTGGGTCAGGGGTTCAGCCCCAGCATTTT. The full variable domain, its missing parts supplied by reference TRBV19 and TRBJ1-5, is DGGITQSPKYLFRKEGQNVTLSCEQNLNHDAMYWYRQDPGQGLRLIYYSQIVNDFQKGDIAEGYSVSREKKESFPLTVTSAQKNPTAFYLCASSGSGVQPQHFGDGTRLSIL.

The CDR3 loop reads CASNRGAVYNEQFF. As DNA, the CDR3 is TGTGCCAGTAACAGGGGGGCTGTGTACAATGAGCAGTTCTTC. The chain recombines TRBV19 with TRBJ2-1, with 8 positions matching TRBD1. CDR1 LNHDA and CDR2 SQIVND come from the germline V gene (reference sequence). After removal of 7 bases from V and 4 bases from J, the junction contained 6 bases not matched to a gene. The CDR3 is 14 residues long.

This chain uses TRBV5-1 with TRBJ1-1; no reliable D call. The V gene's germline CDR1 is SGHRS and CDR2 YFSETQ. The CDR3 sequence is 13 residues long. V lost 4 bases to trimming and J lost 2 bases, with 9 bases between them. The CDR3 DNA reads TGCGCCAGCAGCAAGGGCAGAAACACTGAAGCTTTCTTT. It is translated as CASSKGRNTEAFF.

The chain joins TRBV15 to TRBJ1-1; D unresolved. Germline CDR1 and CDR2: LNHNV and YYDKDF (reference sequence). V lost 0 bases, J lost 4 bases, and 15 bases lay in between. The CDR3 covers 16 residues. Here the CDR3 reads CATSRDRTAWGTEAFF. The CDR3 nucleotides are TGTGCCACCAGCAGAGATAGGACGGCTTGGGGCACTGAAGCTTTCTTT.

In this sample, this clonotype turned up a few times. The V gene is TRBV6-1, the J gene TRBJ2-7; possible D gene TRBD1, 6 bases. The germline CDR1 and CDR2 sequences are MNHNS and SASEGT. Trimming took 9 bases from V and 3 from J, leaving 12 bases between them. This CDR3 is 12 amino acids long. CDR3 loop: CARLGALYEQYV. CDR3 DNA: TGTGCCAGATTGGGGGCACTCTACGAGCAGTACGTC.

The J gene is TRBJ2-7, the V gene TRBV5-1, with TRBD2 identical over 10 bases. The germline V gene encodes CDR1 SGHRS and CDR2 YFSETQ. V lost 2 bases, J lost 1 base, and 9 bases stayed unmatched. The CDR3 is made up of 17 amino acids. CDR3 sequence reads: CASSLWASGSDSYEQYF. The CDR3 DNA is TGCGCCAGCAGCTTATGGGCTAGCGGGAGTGATTCCTACGAGCAGTACTTC.

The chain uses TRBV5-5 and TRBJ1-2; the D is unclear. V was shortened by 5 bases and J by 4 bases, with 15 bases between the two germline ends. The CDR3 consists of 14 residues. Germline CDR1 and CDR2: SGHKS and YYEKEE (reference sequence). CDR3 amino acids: CASSQGLAFYGYTF. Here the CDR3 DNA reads TGTGCCAGCAGTCAAGGCCTGGCCTTCTATGGCTACACCTTC.

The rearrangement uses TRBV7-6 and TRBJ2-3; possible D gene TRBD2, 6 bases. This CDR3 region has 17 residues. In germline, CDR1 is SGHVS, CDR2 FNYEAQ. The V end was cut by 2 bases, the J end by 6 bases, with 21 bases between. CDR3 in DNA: TGTGCCAGCAGCTTAACCGTAGCGGCCCTAAGGAGCGATACGCAGTATTTT. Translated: CASSLTVAALRSDTQYF.

Here the CDR3 DNA reads TGTGCCAGCAGTTTATCGCAGGGACTGGGACAAGAGACCCAGTACTTC. This sequence encodes CASSLSQGLGQETQYF. The chain is built from TRBV27 and TRBJ2-5, with a possible D match to TRBD2 (6 bases). Trimming left V 0 bases short and J 2 bases short, with 13 bases between. CDR1 MNHEY and CDR2 SMNVEV come from the germline V gene (reference sequence). The CDR3 is 16 amino acids.

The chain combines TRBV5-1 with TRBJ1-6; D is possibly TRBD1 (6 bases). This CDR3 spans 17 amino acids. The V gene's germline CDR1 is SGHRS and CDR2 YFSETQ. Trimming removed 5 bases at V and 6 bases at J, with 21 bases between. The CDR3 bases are TGCGCCAGCAGTGAGATGGGGGCAACGGTGGGTAATTCACCCCTCCACTTT. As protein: CASSEMGATVGNSPLHF.

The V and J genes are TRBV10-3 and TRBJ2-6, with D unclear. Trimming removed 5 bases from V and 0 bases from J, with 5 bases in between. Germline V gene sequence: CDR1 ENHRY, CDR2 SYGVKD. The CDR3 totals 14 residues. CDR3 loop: CAISSPSGANVLTF. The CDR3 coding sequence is TGTGCCATCAGTTCCCCCTCTGGGGCCAACGTCCTGACTTTC.

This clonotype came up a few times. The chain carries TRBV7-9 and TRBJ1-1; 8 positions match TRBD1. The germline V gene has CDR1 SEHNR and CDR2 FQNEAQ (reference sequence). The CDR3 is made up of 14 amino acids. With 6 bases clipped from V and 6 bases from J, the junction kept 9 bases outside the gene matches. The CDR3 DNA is TGTGCCAGCAGGGACAGGACAGGGCGAGCTGAAGCTTTCTTT. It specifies CASRDRTGRAEAFF. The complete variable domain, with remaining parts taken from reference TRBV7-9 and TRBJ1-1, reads DTGVSQNPRHKITKRGQNVTFRCDPISEHNRLYWYRQTLGQGPEFLTYFQNEAQLEKSRLLSDRFSAERPKGSFSTLEIQRTEQGDSAMYLCASRDRTGRAEAFFGQGTRLTVV.

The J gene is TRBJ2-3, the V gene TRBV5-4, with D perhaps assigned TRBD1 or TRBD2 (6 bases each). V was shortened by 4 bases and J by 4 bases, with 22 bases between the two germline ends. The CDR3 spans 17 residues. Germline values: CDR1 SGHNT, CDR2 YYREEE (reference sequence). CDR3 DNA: TGTGCCAGCAGCGGGGGGCGGAAGACCGATGCTTCAGATACGCAGTATTTT. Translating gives CASSGGRKTDASDTQYF.

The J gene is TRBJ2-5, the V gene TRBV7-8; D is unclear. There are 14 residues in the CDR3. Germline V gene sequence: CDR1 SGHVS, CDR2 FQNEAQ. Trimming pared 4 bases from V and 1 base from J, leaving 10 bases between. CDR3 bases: TGTGCCAGCAGCTATCTAGTAGGCCAAGAGACCCAGTACTTC. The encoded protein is CASSYLVGQETQYF.

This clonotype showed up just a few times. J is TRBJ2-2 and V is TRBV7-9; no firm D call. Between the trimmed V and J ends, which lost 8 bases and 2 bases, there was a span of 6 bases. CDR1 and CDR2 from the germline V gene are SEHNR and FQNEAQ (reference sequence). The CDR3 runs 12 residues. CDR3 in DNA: TGTGCCAGCGCTTATAACACCGGGGAGCTGTTTTTT. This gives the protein CASAYNTGELFF.

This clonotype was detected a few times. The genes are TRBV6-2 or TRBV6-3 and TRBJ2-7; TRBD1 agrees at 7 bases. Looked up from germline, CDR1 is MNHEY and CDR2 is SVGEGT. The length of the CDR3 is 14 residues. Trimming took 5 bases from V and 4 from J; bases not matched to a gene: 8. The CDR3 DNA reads TGTGCCAGCAGTATCCGACAGGGCCCTTACGAGCAGTACTTC. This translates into CASSIRQGPYEQYF.

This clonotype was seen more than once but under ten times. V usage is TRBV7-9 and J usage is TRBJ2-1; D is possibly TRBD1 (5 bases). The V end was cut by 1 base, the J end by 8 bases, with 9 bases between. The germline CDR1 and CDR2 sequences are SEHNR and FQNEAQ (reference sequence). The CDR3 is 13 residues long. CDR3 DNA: TGTGCCAGCAGCTTAGGGGGCGCCTATGAGCAGTTCTTC. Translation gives CASSLGGAYEQFF.

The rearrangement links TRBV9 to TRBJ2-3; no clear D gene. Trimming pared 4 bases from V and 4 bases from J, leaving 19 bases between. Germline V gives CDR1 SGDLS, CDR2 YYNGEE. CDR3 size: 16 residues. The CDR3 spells CASSQTRGSGADTQYF. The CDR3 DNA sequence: TGTGCCAGCAGCCAAACGAGAGGAAGTGGAGCAGATACGCAGTATTTT.

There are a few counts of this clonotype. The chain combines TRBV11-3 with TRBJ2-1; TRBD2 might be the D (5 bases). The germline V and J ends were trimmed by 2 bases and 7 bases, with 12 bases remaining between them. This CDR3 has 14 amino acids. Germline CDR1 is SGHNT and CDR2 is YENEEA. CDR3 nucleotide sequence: TGTGCCAGCAGCTTAAGGGCCGGGATTAATGAGCAGTTCTTC. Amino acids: CASSLRAGINEQFF.

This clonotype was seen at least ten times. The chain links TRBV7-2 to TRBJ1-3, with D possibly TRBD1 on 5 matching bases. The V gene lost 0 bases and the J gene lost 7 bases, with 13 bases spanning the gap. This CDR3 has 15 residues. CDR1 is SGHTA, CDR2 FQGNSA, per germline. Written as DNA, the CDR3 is TGTGCCAGCAGCTTAGCAGGGAGGGGCTTTAACACCATATATTTT. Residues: CASSLAGRGFNTIYF.